A selection of T cell receptor beta chains follows, all from one sample in a study of cytomegalovirus exposure and HLA in healthy donors. Using immunoSEQ multiplex PCR, the repertoire was profiled, and TCRdb retains in-frame clones only, with some absent. The sample carries under 100,000 clones, 84% recorded once. The sequencing sample was made of PBMCs. The origin of the receptors is a woman aged 18-29 years in good health and CMV-seropositive. Each CDR3 is given with its conserved first and last residue.

>TRBJ1-1|TRBV4-2
CASSPRGRLGQGARGNTEAFF
>TRBJ1-1|TRBV10-3
CAISGAGDGTEAFF
>TRBJ1-5|TRBV18
CASSPRTGSNQPQHF
>TRBJ1-1|TRBV7-2
CASSLTGVDTEAFF
>TRBJ1-5|TRBV18
CASSPTEGQPQHF
>TRBJ2-1|TRBV18
CASTGIGDNEQFF
>TRBJ1-2|TRBV30
CAWGQGPNGYTF
>TRBJ2-7|TRBV5-6
CASSLPGQGANEQYF
>TRBJ1-1|TRBV13
CASSPGQNTEAFF
>TRBJ1-4|TRBV19
CASSIGQGGSIGEKLFF
>TRBJ2-7|TRBV4-2
CASSPGGADEQYF
>TRBJ1-1|TRBV2
CASRDPANTEAFF
>TRBJ1-1|TRBV30
CAWTPRGTGTEAFF
>TRBJ1-5|TRBV5-6
CASSLPGNQPQHF
>TRBJ1-5|TRBV15
CATSGLRTANQPQHF
>TRBJ1-1|TRBV23-1
CASRGHRREAFF
>TRBJ2-1|TRBV9
CASSVGGSGGSYNEQFF
>TRBJ2-7|TRBV2
CASSVDSSYEQYF
>TRBJ2-2|TRBV12-2
CASRSPGEYTGELFF
>TRBJ2-2|TRBV6-1
CASSVTSGGNTGELFF
>TRBJ1-3|TRBV6-6
CATASTGTGNTIYF
>TRBJ2-7|TRBV28
CASSLEQPSLNEQYF
>TRBJ2-5|TRBV7-6
CASNLAAETQYF
>TRBJ2-5|TRBV18
CASSAGTSGETQYF
>TRBJ1-2|TRBV27
CASSFQGLSYGYTF
>TRBJ2-5|TRBV6-5
CAVQTSLETQYF
>TRBJ1-2|TRBV4-1
CASSQDGQPRGYGYTF
>TRBJ2-3|TRBV6-1
CASRLTADTQYF
>TRBJ1-2|TRBV7-2
CASSLGSREGMAWTF
>TRBJ2-5|TRBV30
CAWTGTGKSQETQYF
>TRBJ2-1|TRBV23-1
CASSQVGTLGEQFF
>TRBJ1-5|TRBV10-2
CATWDTANQPQHF
>TRBJ1-6|TRBV28
CASSPVSYNSPLHF
>TRBJ1-4|TRBV9
CASSVGQYNEKLFF
>TRBJ2-5|TRBV5-1
CASSFGQGEETQYF
>TRBJ1-3|TRBV30
CAWSQGAQGNTIYF
>TRBJ1-2|TRBV6-5
CAANRPNHDYTF
>TRBJ2-1|TRBV28
CASRTSIIYEQFF
>TRBJ1-2|TRBV28
CASNNRGVDTF
>TRBJ1-5|TRBV7-2
CASSFRTGSDNQPQHF
>TRBJ2-7|TRBV4-3
CASSPPGTASYEQYF
>TRBJ1-1|TRBV10-2
CASKEGVNTEAFF
>TRBJ1-4|TRBV5-1
CASTSGTGGTEKLFF
>TRBJ1-6|TRBV9
CASSVARAGASPLHF
>TRBJ2-4|TRBV5-1
CASSLGGLTGGNIQYF
>TRBJ1-4|TRBV4-2
CASSIGQGDEKLFF
>TRBJ1-5|TRBV18
CASSRSSGGSNQPQHF
>TRBJ2-1|TRBV19
CASSIGLAGGEQFF
>TRBJ1-6|TRBV6-6
CATGPALHF
>TRBJ2-1|TRBV29-1
CSVTPGGAWNEQFF
>TRBJ1-2|TRBV19
CARRDRGRDYGYTF